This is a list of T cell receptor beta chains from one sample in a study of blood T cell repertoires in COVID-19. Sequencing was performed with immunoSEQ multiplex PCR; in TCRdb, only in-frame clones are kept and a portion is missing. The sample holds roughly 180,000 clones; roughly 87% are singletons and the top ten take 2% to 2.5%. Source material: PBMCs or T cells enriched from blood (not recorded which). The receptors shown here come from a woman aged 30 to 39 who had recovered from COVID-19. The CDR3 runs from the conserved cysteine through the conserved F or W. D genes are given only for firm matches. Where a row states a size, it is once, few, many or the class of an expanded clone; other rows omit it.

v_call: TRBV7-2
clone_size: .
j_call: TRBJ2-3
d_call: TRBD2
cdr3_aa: CASSLWEGRTDTQYF
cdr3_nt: TGTGCCAGCAGTTTGTGGGAGGGTCGCACAGATACGCAGTATTTT

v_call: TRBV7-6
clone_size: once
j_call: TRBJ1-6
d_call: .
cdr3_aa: CASSLNTRGRSSPLHF
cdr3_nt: TGTGCCAGCAGCTTAAATACCAGGGGAAGAAGCTCACCCCTCCACTTT

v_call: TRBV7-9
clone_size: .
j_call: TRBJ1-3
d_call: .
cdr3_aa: CASSLSTATSGNTIYF
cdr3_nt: TGTGCCAGCAGCTTAAGTACAGCCACCTCCGGAAACACCATATATTTT

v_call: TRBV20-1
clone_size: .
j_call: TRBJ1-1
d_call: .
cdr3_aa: CSAEGDTEAFF
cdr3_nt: TGCAGTGCTGAAGGGGACACTGAAGCTTTCTTT

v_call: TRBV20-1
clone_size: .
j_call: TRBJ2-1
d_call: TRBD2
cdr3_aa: CSASSGGEVHNEQFF
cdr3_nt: TGCAGTGCTAGTAGCGGGGGGGAGGTCCACAATGAGCAGTTCTTC

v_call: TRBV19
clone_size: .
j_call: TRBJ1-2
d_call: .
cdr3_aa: CASSITETDSYTF
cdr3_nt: TGTGCCAGTAGTATCACGGAGACCGATAGCTACACCTTC

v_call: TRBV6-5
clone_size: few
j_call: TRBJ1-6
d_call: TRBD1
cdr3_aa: CASSYTTGTDSPLHF
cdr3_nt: TGTGCCAGCAGTTATACGACCGGGACAGATTCACCCCTCCACTTT

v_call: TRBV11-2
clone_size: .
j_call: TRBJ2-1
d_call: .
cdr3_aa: CASSLVPLANEQFF
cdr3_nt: TGTGCCAGCAGCTTAGTCCCACTAGCCAATGAGCAGTTCTTC

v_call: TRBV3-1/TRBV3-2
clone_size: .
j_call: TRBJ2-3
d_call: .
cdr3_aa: CASSQVGGMDTDTQYF
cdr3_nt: TGTGCCAGCAGCCAAGTCGGAGGGATGGACACAGATACGCAGTATTTT

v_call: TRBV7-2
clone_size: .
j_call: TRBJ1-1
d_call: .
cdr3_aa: CASSSELGNTEAFF
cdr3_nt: TGTGCCAGCAGCTCGGAGCTGGGGAACACTGAAGCTTTCTTT

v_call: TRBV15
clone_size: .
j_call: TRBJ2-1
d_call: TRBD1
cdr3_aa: CATSQDRVGSEQFF
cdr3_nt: TGTGCCACCAGCCAGGACAGGGTAGGGAGTGAGCAGTTCTTC

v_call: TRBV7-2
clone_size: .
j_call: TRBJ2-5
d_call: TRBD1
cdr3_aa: CASSSTGGRETQYF
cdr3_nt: TGTGCCAGCAGCTCCACAGGGGGGAGAGAGACCCAGTACTTC

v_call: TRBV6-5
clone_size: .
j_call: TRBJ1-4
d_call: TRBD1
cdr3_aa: CASSRSRTGWRTF
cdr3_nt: TGTGCCAGCAGTCGCTCCCGGACAGGGTGGCGAACTTTT

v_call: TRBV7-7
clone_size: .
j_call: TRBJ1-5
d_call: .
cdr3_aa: CASSLRGWPGDHPQPQHF
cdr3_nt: TGTGCTAGCAGCTTAAGGGGTTGGCCAGGGGATCACCCTCAGCCCCAGCATTTT

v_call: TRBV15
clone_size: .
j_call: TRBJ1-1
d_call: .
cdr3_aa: CATSRASKGKDAFF
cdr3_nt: TGTGCCACCAGCAGAGCCTCGAAGGGGAAAGACGCTTTCTTT

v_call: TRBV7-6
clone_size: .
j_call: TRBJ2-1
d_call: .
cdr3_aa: CASSLVNTNEQFF
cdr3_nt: TGTGCCAGCAGCTTAGTTAACACGAATGAGCAGTTCTTC

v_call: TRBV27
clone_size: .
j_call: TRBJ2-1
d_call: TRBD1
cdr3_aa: CASRPWTGDNEQFF
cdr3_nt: TGTGCCAGCCGGCCCTGGACAGGGGACAATGAGCAGTTCTTC

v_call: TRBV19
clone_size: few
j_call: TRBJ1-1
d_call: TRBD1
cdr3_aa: CASSIWGQSLAEAFF
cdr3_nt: TGTGCCAGTAGTATTTGGGGACAGAGCCTGGCTGAAGCTTTCTTT

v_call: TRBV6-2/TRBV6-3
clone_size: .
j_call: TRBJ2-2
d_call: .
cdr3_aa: CASSYSPGTGELFF
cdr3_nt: TGTGCCAGCAGTTACAGCCCGGGGACCGGGGAGCTGTTTTTT

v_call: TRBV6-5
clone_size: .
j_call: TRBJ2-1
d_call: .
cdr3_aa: CASSYFGSSLDNEQFF
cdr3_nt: TGTGCCAGCAGTTACTTCGGGTCCTCCCTGGACAATGAGCAGTTCTTC

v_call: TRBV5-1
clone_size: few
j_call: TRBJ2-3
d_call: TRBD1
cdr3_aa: CASSPGTGADTQYF
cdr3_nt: TGCGCCAGCAGCCCCGGGACAGGGGCAGATACGCAGTATTTT

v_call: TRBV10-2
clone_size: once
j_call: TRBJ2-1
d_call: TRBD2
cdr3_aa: CASSELGAGANNEQFF
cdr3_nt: TGCGCCAGCAGTGAGCTTGGAGCGGGGGCCAACAATGAGCAGTTCTTC

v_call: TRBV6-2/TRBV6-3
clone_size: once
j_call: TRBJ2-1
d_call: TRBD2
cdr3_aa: CASSSGLALTDEQFF
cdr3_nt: TGTGCCAGCAGTTCGGGACTAGCGTTGACGGATGAGCAGTTCTTC

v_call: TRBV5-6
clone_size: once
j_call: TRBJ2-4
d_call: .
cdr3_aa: CASSLVADIQYF
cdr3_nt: TGTGCCAGCAGCTTGGTGGCGGACATTCAGTACTTC

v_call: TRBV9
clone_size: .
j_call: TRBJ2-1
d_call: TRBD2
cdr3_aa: CASGPEGRGYENEQFF
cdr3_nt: TGTGCCAGCGGGCCTGAGGGGCGGGGGTATGAGAATGAGCAGTTCTTC

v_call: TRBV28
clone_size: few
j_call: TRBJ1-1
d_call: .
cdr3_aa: CASSRENTEAFF
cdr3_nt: TGTGCCAGCAGTAGAGAGAACACTGAAGCTTTCTTT

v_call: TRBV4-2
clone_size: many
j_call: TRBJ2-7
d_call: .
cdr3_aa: CASSQIGDWYEQYF
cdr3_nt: TGTGCCAGCAGCCAGATAGGGGACTGGTACGAGCAGTACTTC

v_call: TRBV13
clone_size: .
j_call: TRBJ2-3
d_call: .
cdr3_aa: CASSLNLDTDTQYF
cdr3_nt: TGTGCCAGCAGCTTAAATCTAGACACAGATACGCAGTATTTT

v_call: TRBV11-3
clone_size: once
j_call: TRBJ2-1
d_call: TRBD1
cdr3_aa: CASSWDSYNEQFF
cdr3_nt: TGTGCCAGCAGCTGGGACAGTTACAATGAGCAGTTCTTC

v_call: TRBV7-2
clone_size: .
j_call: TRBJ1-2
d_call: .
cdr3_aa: CASSLEGRNHGYTF
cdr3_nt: TGTGCCAGCAGCTTAGAAGGCAGGAACCATGGCTACACCTTC

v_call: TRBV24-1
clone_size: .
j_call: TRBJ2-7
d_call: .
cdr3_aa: CATGGRFGEQYF
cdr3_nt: TGTGCCACCGGTGGGCGGTTTGGGGAGCAGTACTTC

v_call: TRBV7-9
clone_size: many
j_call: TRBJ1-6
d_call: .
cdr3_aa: CASSHGSGFPPLHF
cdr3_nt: TGTGCCAGCAGCCACGGGTCGGGGTTTCCACCCCTCCACTTT